This note documents a single T cell receptor beta chain sequence. Germline V gives CDR1 SGHTA, CDR2 FQGTGA. The ends were cut back, 5 bases at V and 4 bases at J, with 17 bases in the middle. The CDR3 sequence is 15 residues long. A J-beta primer mix and a sample-barcoded 5' primer were used in a second PCR of roughly 6 to 12 cycles. TCRdb re-analysed the 5' RACE reads in MiXCR, keeping a single row per CDR3 protein. This table holds 850,000 to 1,000,000 distinct CDR3 sequences, roughly half found once. These data originate in a study of blood T cells in healthy people across ages. The chain employs TRBV7-3 and TRBJ1-2; perhaps TRBD1 as D (6 bases). Material: blood. This receptor was taken from a woman aged 55-69 years in good health. The CDR3: CASSPRQVHGYGYTF. The CDR3 nucleotides are TGTGCCAGCAGCCCGCGACAGGTACACGGCTATGGCTACACCTTC.